The 15 T cell receptor beta chains in this list originate from one sample, sequenced in a study of T cells in tuberculosis. Clones were sequenced by immunoSEQ multiplex PCR, and TCRdb holds only the in-frame ones, with some missing. This sample has around 60,000 clones; approximately 81% occur once, and the top ten carry around 13%. Thawed, overnight-rested PBMC were stained with GMM-loaded CD1B tetramer, viability dye and anti-CD3, then sorted. The CD1B tetramers carried C32 glucose monomycolate purified from Rhodococcus equi. The sequenced sample consisted of CD1b-GMM tetramer-negative cells sorted from PBMCs. The receptors stem from an adult woman with latent tuberculosis.

The genes are TRBV19 and TRBJ1-5; the match to TRBD1 covers 8 bases. Unmatched junction bases numbered 8, after V lost 3 bases and J lost 7 bases. The CDR3 totals 15 residues. From germline, CDR1 is LNHDA and CDR2 SQIVND (reference sequence). The CDR3 loop is CASSITAGGQQPQHF. Written as DNA, the CDR3 is TGTGCCAGTAGTATCACAGCAGGGGGCCAACAGCCCCAGCATTTT.

V and J are TRBV4-1 and TRBJ2-2; 9 bases match TRBD1. Unmatched junction bases numbered 8, after V lost 11 bases and J lost 4 bases. Germline assignment: CDR1 MGHRA and CDR2 YSYEKL. The length of the CDR3 is 14 residues. DNA for the CDR3: TGCGCCGCCAGGGACAGGGCTGGCACCGGGGAGCTGTTTTTT. The encoded protein is CAARDRAGTGELFF.

V is TRBV5-1 and J is TRBJ2-1, with 10 positions matching TRBD1. This CDR3 contains 15 residues. V was pared by 4 bases and J by 2 bases, with 3 bases of the junction left unmatched. The germline V gene encodes CDR1 SGHRS and CDR2 YFSETQ. This CDR3 reads CASSAGQGAYNEQFF. CDR3 bases: TGCGCCAGCAGCGCAGGACAGGGGGCCTACAATGAGCAGTTCTTC.

In this sample, this clone turned up once. The chain recombines TRBV9 with TRBJ2-1; D ambiguous. The V gene's germline CDR1 is SGDLS and CDR2 YYNGEE. The CDR3 has 15 residues. Trimming cost V 1 base and J 0 bases, with 8 bases left between them. As DNA, the CDR3 is TGTGCCAGCAGCGTATATCCAGGCTCCTACAATGAGCAGTTCTTC. Encoded protein: CASSVYPGSYNEQFF.

This clone has just a few counts. The chain carries TRBV5-4 and TRBJ1-4; weak D call: TRBD1 (5 bases). V lost 4 bases and J lost 7, with 11 bases in between. Looked up from germline, CDR1 is SGHNT and CDR2 is YYREEE (reference sequence). The CDR3 is made up of 13 amino acids. DNA for the CDR3: TGTGCCAGCAGCCCAGGGCCGGGTGAAAAACTGTTTTTT. It translates to CASSPGPGEKLFF.

J is TRBJ1-4 and V is TRBV14; tentatively, D is TRBD1 (5 bases). Looked up from germline, CDR1 is SGHDN and CDR2 is FVKESK. The CDR3 has 14 amino acids. Between the trimmed V and J ends, which lost 2 bases and 8 bases, there was a span of 12 bases. The CDR3 nucleotides are TGTGCCAGCAGCCAATCCCGACAGTACGAAAAACTGTTTTTT. It translates to CASSQSRQYEKLFF.

The CDR3 bases are TGTGCCAGCAGCTTATCCCCCGGAGCCCTCCACTTT. It is translated as CASSLSPGALHF. V usage is TRBV7-2 and J usage is TRBJ1-6; D ambiguous. V lost 2 bases and J lost 14, with 10 bases in between. The CDR3 extends over 12 amino acids. Germline V lookup: CDR1 SGHTA, CDR2 FQGNSA.

The chain links TRBV12-2 to TRBJ1-4; TRBD1 was called by the table and not checked on the DNA. TRBV12-2 is deemed a pseudogene. CDR3 length: 19 residues. The CDR3 spells CASRLVYETDLATNEKLFF. The CDR3 DNA is TGTGCAAGTCGCTTAGTATATGAGACAGACCTTGCGACTAATGAAAAACTGTTTTTT.

This chain joins TRBV14 and TRBJ2-5, with TRBD2 matching 12 bases. V gave up 4 bases and J gave up 4 bases; unmatched junction bases: 4. CDR3 length: 15 amino acids. CDR1 is SGHDN and CDR2 is FVKESK in the germline V gene. CDR3: CASSPSGRAGETQYF. The CDR3 DNA follows: TGTGCCAGCAGCCCTAGCGGGAGGGCCGGAGAGACCCAGTACTTC.

In DNA form, the CDR3 reads TGTGCCATCAGTGGCCAGGGGAACTATGGCTACACCTTC. It specifies CAISGQGNYGYTF. The chain joins TRBV10-3 to TRBJ1-2; a possible D gene is TRBD1 (6 bases). The germline CDR1 and CDR2 sequences are ENHRY and SYGVKD. The CDR3 covers 13 residues. Trimming stripped 4 bases from V and 2 bases from J, with 8 bases between.

This clone showed up just once. The rearrangement joins TRBV7-9 to TRBJ1-2; 9 bases fit TRBD1. The CDR3 runs to 13 residues. The V gene end was trimmed by 5 bases and the J gene end by 7 bases; junction bases not matched to a gene: 5. Germline V gene data show CDR1 as SEHNR and CDR2 as FQNEAQ (reference sequence). The CDR3 bases are TGTGCCAGCAGCCGGGACAGGGCGACTGGCTACACCTTC. This codes for CASSRDRATGYTF.

The V call is TRBV19, the J call TRBJ1-5, with D possibly TRBD1 on 6 matching bases. From germline, CDR1 is LNHDA and CDR2 SQIVND (reference sequence). V gave up 8 bases and J gave up 0 bases, with 20 bases separating them. The CDR3 totals 17 residues. CDR3 amino acids: CASGVGAGLHSNQPQHF. The CDR3 region has the DNA TGTGCCAGTGGGGTGGGGGCAGGCCTCCATAGCAATCAGCCCCAGCATTTT.

The chain joins TRBV5-6 to TRBJ2-7; possible D gene TRBD1, 5 bases. The CDR3 has 15 residues. Germline assignment: CDR1 SGHDT and CDR2 YYEEEE. The V and J ends lost 2 bases and 3 bases respectively, with 15 bases between them. CDR3 loop: CASSLGQGSYYEQYF. CDR3 nucleotides: TGTGCCAGCAGCTTAGGGCAGGGCTCTTACTACGAGCAGTACTTC.

This clone was picked up one time. This rearrangement joins TRBV30 to TRBJ2-1; D not certain. Trimming pared 3 bases from V and 2 bases from J, leaving 11 bases between. There are 14 residues in the CDR3. The germline CDR1 and CDR2 sequences are GTSNPN and SVGIG (reference sequence). The DNA of the CDR3 is TGTGCCTGGAGAGAAGACAAGCCCTACAATGAGCAGTTCTTC. This gives the protein CAWREDKPYNEQFF.

This clone was seen more than once but under ten times. CDR3 loop: CASKLTGVNEKLFF. Here the CDR3 DNA reads TGTGCCAGCAAGCTCACAGGGGTAAATGAAAAACTGTTTTTT. This rearrangement joins TRBV27 to TRBJ1-4, with TRBD1 matching over 7 bases. The germline CDR1 and CDR2 sequences are MNHEY and SMNVEV (reference sequence). The CDR3 runs 14 residues. Trimming removed 7 bases from V and 5 bases from J; junction bases left unmatched: 7.